This is a list of T cell receptor beta chains from one sample in a study of T cell repertoires in ileal Crohn's disease. Measured with immunoSEQ multiplex PCR; TCRdb has only the in-frame clones, and not every one. Here the sample spans just over 7,000 clones, over 90% being singletons. The sequencing sample was made of ileal tissue. These receptors all stem from an adult with Crohn's disease. Each CDR3 is given with its conserved first and last residue. The order of the fields is V gene, clone size, D gene, J gene, CDR3 DNA, CDR3 protein. A D gene is named only where the DNA matches it firmly. The size of a clone is reported for some rows only, either as once, few or many, or as a class for expanded clones.

>TRBV6-1|NA|NA|TRBJ1-5
TGTGCCAGCAGTGATTTCGGTCAGCCCCAGCATTTT
CASSDFGQPQHF
>TRBV5-6|NA|TRBD2|TRBJ2-7
TGTGCCAGCAGCTTGGGGCTAGCGGGAAGGGCGTACAAGCAGTACTTC
CASSLGLAGRAYKQYF
>TRBV28|NA|TRBD1|TRBJ2-3
TGTGCCAGCACCCGGGGTGGGCAGGGGGCTGGAAGGGAGTATTTT
CASTRGGQGAGREYF
>TRBV2|NA|NA|TRBJ1-5
TGTGCCAGCAGTGACCAGGGGAATCAGCCCCAGCATTTT
CASSDQGNQPQHF
>TRBV18|NA|TRBD1|TRBJ2-4
TGTGCCAGCTCACCCACAGGGGCTAAAAACATTCAGTACTTC
CASSPTGAKNIQYF
>TRBV27|NA|NA|TRBJ1-2
TGTGCCAGCAGTTTTTCGGGCAGGGTGACAGGTGGCTACACCTTC
CASSFSGRVTGGYTF
>TRBV10-3|NA|TRBD1|TRBJ2-7
TGTGCCATCAGAACACAGGGGGCCACCTACGAGCAGTACTTC
CAIRTQGATYEQYF
>TRBV30|NA|TRBD2|TRBJ2-5
TGTGCCTGGAGTAGCGGGACAGAGACCCAGTACTTC
CAWSSGTETQYF
>TRBV15|NA|NA|TRBJ1-2
TGTGCCACCACTGGCAGGCCGCTCAACTATGGCTACACCTTC
CATTGRPLNYGYTF
>TRBV7-8|NA|TRBD2|TRBJ2-1
TGTGCCAGCAGCCTTCGGACTAGCGGGAGTTTCAATGAGCAGTTCTTC
CASSLRTSGSFNEQFF
>TRBV27|NA|TRBD2|TRBJ2-3
TGTGCCAGCAGTTTTTGGTCTGGGGGGGTCACAGATACGCAGTATTTT
CASSFWSGGVTDTQYF
>TRBV27|once|TRBD2|TRBJ2-7
TGTGCCAGCAGTATCGGGGGAGGGTCCTACGAGCAGTACTTC
CASSIGGGSYEQYF
>TRBV6-5|NA|NA|TRBJ2-3
TGTGCCACCCACAGGTCCCGCACAGATACGCAGTATTTT
CATHRSRTDTQYF
>TRBV5-1|NA|NA|TRBJ2-3
TGCGCCAGCAGCTTGGCCCCAGGGGCCCATCGCACAGATACGCAGTATTTT
CASSLAPGAHRTDTQYF
>TRBV19|NA|TRBD1|TRBJ1-2
TGTGCCAGTGGTAGACAGGGGAACTATGGCTACACCTTC
CASGRQGNYGYTF
>TRBV27|NA|TRBD1|TRBJ1-1
TGTGCCAGCAGTCCCCAGGGACAGGGGGCTGAAGCTTTCTTT
CASSPQGQGAEAFF
>TRBV30|NA|TRBD1|TRBJ2-6
TGTGCCTGGAGTTTGATTTTGGGGACAGCTACCTCTGGGGCCAACGTCCTGACTTTC
CAWSLILGTATSGANVLTF
>TRBV11-2|NA|TRBD1|TRBJ2-1
TGTGCCAGCAGCCGGGACAGCTCCTACAATGAGCAGTTCTTC
CASSRDSSYNEQFF
>TRBV28|NA|NA|TRBJ2-7
TGTGCCAGCACCACTAGCAGATCCTACGAGCAGTACTTC
CASTTSRSYEQYF
>TRBV18|NA|TRBD1|TRBJ1-3
TGTGCCAGCTCACCGGGACAGGTGAACTCTGGAAACACCATATATTTT
CASSPGQVNSGNTIYF
>TRBV5-6|NA|NA|TRBJ1-1
TGTGCCAGCAGCCGGGCGGGGCCCGGAGCTTTCTTT
CASSRAGPGAFF
>TRBV27|NA|TRBD2|TRBJ2-7
TGTGCCAGCAGTTTGCTAGGGGCGGGAGAGGACGAGCAGTACTTC
CASSLLGAGEDEQYF
>TRBV30|few|NA|TRBJ2-6
TGTGCCTCCGACAGGCCCTCTGGGGCCAACGTCCTGACTTTC
CASDRPSGANVLTF
>TRBV7-3|NA|NA|TRBJ1-2
TGTGCCAGCAGCTTAAGTCCGCAGCCCGGGAGCCGAGCGATCTATGGCTACACCTTC
CASSLSPQPGSRAIYGYTF
>TRBV9|NA|NA|TRBJ2-1
TGTGCCAGCAGCTATCCAAGTGGGCAGGCTGAGCAGTTCTTC
CASSYPSGQAEQFF
>TRBV19|NA|NA|TRBJ1-2
TGTGCCAGTAGTATAGACGGGACACCCTATGGCTACACCTTC
CASSIDGTPYGYTF
>TRBV2|NA|NA|TRBJ1-5
TGTGCCAGCAGTGAAAGAATCGGCCAGGGTCAGCCCCAGCATTTT
CASSERIGQGQPQHF
>TRBV2|NA|TRBD2|TRBJ2-3
TGTGCCAGCAGTTTAGCGGGAGTGAGAGATACGCAGTATTTT
CASSLAGVRDTQYF
>TRBV6-1|NA|NA|TRBJ2-1
TGTGCCAGCAGTGAATCGAAAGCAGGCAGCAGGGAGCAGTTCTTC
CASSESKAGSREQFF
>TRBV10-3|NA|NA|TRBJ2-6
TGTGCCACCATGCCAGGGTTCGGGGCCAACGTCCTGACTTTC
CATMPGFGANVLTF
>TRBV5-5|NA|NA|TRBJ2-6
TGTGCCAGCAGCTTGTCCCACACCTCTGGGGCCAACGTCCTGACTTTC
CASSLSHTSGANVLTF
>TRBV6-5|NA|TRBD2|TRBJ2-5
TGTGCCAGCAGTTACGTTACTAGCGGGAGCGGGGGCCAGTACTTC
CASSYVTSGSGGQYF
>TRBV5-6|NA|TRBD2|TRBJ2-7
TGTGCCAGCAGCTTACTAGCGGGAGCAGGGGTCGAGCAGTACTTC
CASSLLAGAGVEQYF
>TRBV9|few|TRBD2|TRBJ2-1
TGTGCCAGCAGCCTAGGCCGGGGGGTAGGGTACAATGAGCAGTTCTTC
CASSLGRGVGYNEQFF
>TRBV15|NA|TRBD1|TRBJ1-5
TGTGCCACCAGCAGAGCACAGGGGTTAAATCAGCCCCAGCATTTT
CATSRAQGLNQPQHF
>TRBV5-6|NA|TRBD1|TRBJ2-1
TGTGCCAGCAGCTTCTGGGACAGGGGTAATGAGCAGTTCTTC
CASSFWDRGNEQFF
>TRBV30|NA|NA|TRBJ2-3
TGTGCCTGGAATGACAGAAGCACAGATACGCAGTATTTT
CAWNDRSTDTQYF